These 18 T cell receptor beta chains were all obtained from the same sample, sequenced in a study of blood T cell repertoires in COVID-19. Libraries were prepared by immunoSEQ multiplex PCR; TCRdb keeps only in-frame clonotypes and omits some of them. The sample records 50,000 to 55,000 clones, under 90% being singletons. Material: peripheral blood. The receptors derive from a man between 65 and 80 years old with acute or convalescent COVID-19.

This clone rates as medium-sized. V and J are TRBV5-1 and TRBJ2-5, with TRBD1 matching over 7 bases. Germline V gene sequence: CDR1 SGHRS, CDR2 YFSETQ. Germline trimming cut 4 bases from V and 2 bases from J; bases unmatched to any gene: 8. The CDR3 sequence is 15 residues long. CDR3 region: CASSALTGDQETQYF. The CDR3, as DNA: TGCGCCAGCAGCGCACTAACAGGGGATCAAGAGACCCAGTACTTC.

The chain is built from TRBV11-1 and TRBJ2-5; TRBD1 might be the D (5 bases). V shed 5 bases and J shed 2 bases, with 12 bases lying between them. In germline, CDR1 is SGHAT, CDR2 FQDESV (reference sequence). CDR3 size: 14 residues. CDR3: CASSPRVGQETQYF. The DNA for the CDR3 is TGTGCCAGCAGCCCCAGGGTCGGGCAAGAGACCCAGTACTTC.

The V gene is TRBV11-2, the J gene TRBJ1-2; TRBD1 aligns across 7 bases. V lost 10 bases to trimming and J lost 4 bases; unmatched junction nucleotides: 9. Germline loops: CDR1 SGHAT, CDR2 FQNNGV. This CDR3 is built from 13 residues. The CDR3 region is CATRKGGGYGYTF. The CDR3 nucleotides read TGTGCCACCCGAAAAGGGGGCGGCTATGGCTACACCTTC.

CDR3 nucleotides: TGTGCCAGCAGCTCCGGGACTAGTCCGTTCTTC. It is translated as CASSSGTSPFF. The chain combines TRBV13 with TRBJ2-1; 8 bases agree with TRBD2. CDR1 and CDR2 (germline): PRHDT, FYEKMQ (reference sequence). This CDR3 contains 11 residues. Trimming took 4 bases from V and 15 from J; bases not matched to a gene: 5.

The chain couples TRBV11-3 to TRBJ1-3; D not resolved. The germline V and J ends were trimmed by 4 bases and 3 bases, with 10 bases remaining between them. Germline V gives CDR1 SGHNT, CDR2 YENEEA. This CDR3 is 14 amino acids long. The CDR3 nucleotides are TGTGCCAGCAGCTCCCGACGGGATGGAAACACCATATATTTT. Translation gives CASSSRRDGNTIYF.

The chain is built from TRBV4-3 and TRBJ2-1, with TRBD1 matching 7 bases. The CDR3 has 16 residues. Germline V gene data show CDR1 as LGHNA and CDR2 as YSLEER. The trim removed 4 bases at V and 5 bases at J, leaving 11 bases unmatched. The CDR3 loop reads CASSRLTGTVNNEQFF. The CDR3 DNA sequence: TGCGCCAGCAGCCGCCTAACCGGGACAGTAAACAATGAGCAGTTCTTC.

The genes are TRBV11-3 and TRBJ1-1, with D unresolved. Per germline, CDR1 SGHNT and CDR2 YENEEA. The CDR3 is 14 residues long. V was shortened by 0 bases and J by 5 bases, with 10 bases between the two germline ends. The CDR3, as DNA: TGTGCCAGCAGCTTAGATAGCCGGGATACTGAAGCTTTCTTT. Its translation is CASSLDSRDTEAFF.

The chain has TRBV27 and TRBJ1-5; 8 bases map to TRBD1. V lost 6 bases to trimming and J lost 2 bases; unmatched junction nucleotides: 0. Germline V gene lookup returns CDR1 MNHEY and CDR2 SMNVEV (reference sequence). The CDR3 is 13 residues long. The CDR3 spells CASRQGGNQPQHF. CDR3 DNA sequence: TGTGCCAGCAGACAGGGGGGCAATCAGCCCCAGCATTTT.

This clone was detected ten times or more. The chain combines TRBV4-1 with TRBJ2-2; 9 bases map to TRBD1. The length of the CDR3 is 15 residues. After removal of 10 bases from V and 4 bases from J, the junction contained 10 bases not matched to a gene. Germline V CDR1 and CDR2: MGHRA, YSYEKL. This chain's CDR3 is CATRLGQGGTGELFF. Here the CDR3 DNA reads TGCGCCACCCGATTGGGACAGGGAGGCACCGGGGAGCTGTTTTTT.

V is TRBV4-1 and J is TRBJ1-2; D is ambiguous. The V gene lost 1 base and the J gene lost 1 base, with 16 bases spanning the gap. Germline CDR1 MGHRA, CDR2 YSYEKL. CDR3 length equals 17 residues. CDR3 nucleotides: TGCGCCAGCAGCCAAGGCATAGGAGCAGCCGTTAACTATGGCTACACCTTC. Amino acid sequence: CASSQGIGAAVNYGYTF.

The chain combines TRBV15 with TRBJ1-2, with D possibly TRBD1 on 5 matching bases. This CDR3 spans 15 amino acids. V lost 8 bases, J lost 1 base, and 17 bases lay in between. Germline CDR1 reads LNHNV; CDR2 reads YYDKDF (reference sequence). CDR3 in amino acids: CATLATGGFNYGYTF. The CDR3 nucleotides are TGTGCCACCCTCGCCACAGGCGGATTTAACTATGGCTACACCTTC.

This chain uses TRBV28 with TRBJ1-1; no clear D. The CDR3 is made up of 12 amino acids. The V end lost 2 bases, the J end lost 5 bases, and 6 bases lay between the germline ends. Germline V gene lookup returns CDR1 MDHEN and CDR2 SYDVKM. CDR3 protein: CASSLAGTEAFF. Here the CDR3 DNA reads TGTGCCAGCAGTTTAGCGGGGACTGAAGCTTTCTTT.

This clone was detected a few times. The chain combines TRBV19 with TRBJ1-5; D perhaps matches TRBD1 (6 bases). Trimming took off 8 bases at V and 7 bases at J, with 18 bases between the two ends. Germline CDR1 is LNHDA and CDR2 is SQIVND (reference sequence). This CDR3 comprises 14 residues. CDR3 DNA: TGTGCCAGTGTACAGGACAGCGTGGGACAGCCCCAGCATTTT. This codes for CASVQDSVGQPQHF. Full variable domain (outside the CDR3, taken from reference TRBV19 and TRBJ1-5): DGGITQSPKYLFRKEGQNVTLSCEQNLNHDAMYWYRQDPGQGLRLIYYSQIVNDFQKGDIAEGYSVSREKKESFPLTVTSAQKNPTAFYLCASVQDSVGQPQHFGDGTRLSIL.

This chain uses TRBV28 with TRBJ1-3; no definite D call. Germline V gives CDR1 MDHEN, CDR2 SYDVKM. This CDR3 has 15 amino acids. Trimming removed 4 bases from V and 0 bases from J, with 10 bases in between. CDR3 bases: TGTGCCAGCAGTTACCCAAAGAGCTCTGGAAACACCATATATTTT. Amino acid sequence: CASSYPKSSGNTIYF.

The gene calls are TRBV28 and TRBJ1-2; D uncertain. Germline V gives CDR1 MDHEN, CDR2 SYDVKM. The CDR3 length is 10 residues. The CDR3 spells CATSNYGYTF. In DNA, the CDR3 is TGTGCGACTAGTAACTATGGCTACACCTTC.

The V gene is TRBV28, the J gene TRBJ1-3; TRBD1 matches 8 bases. In germline, CDR1 is MDHEN, CDR2 SYDVKM. V lost 5 bases, J lost 0 bases, and 6 bases stayed unmatched. CDR3 length: 16 amino acids. The CDR3: CASSPWDRLSGNTIYF. The CDR3 DNA sequence: TGTGCCAGCAGTCCCTGGGACAGGCTCTCTGGAAACACCATATATTTT.

V usage is TRBV28 and J usage is TRBJ1-4, with 8 bases fitting TRBD1. The V segment lost 2 bases and the J segment 6 bases; nucleotides outside the gene matches: 11. Germline values: CDR1 MDHEN, CDR2 SYDVKM. The CDR3 extends over 17 amino acids. The CDR3, as DNA: TGTGCCAGCAGTTTACACCCTGGACAGGGAGGGGATGAAAAACTGTTTTTT. This sequence encodes CASSLHPGQGGDEKLFF.

The V call is TRBV27, the J call TRBJ1-6; possible D gene TRBD1, 5 bases. This CDR3 spans 13 amino acids. Trimming left V 5 bases short and J 10 bases short, with 12 bases between. From germline, CDR1 is MNHEY and CDR2 SMNVEV (reference sequence). In nucleotides, the CDR3 is TGTGCCAGCAGTCTTTCAGGGAGGTCACCCCTCCACTTT. Protein product: CASSLSGRSPLHF.